Detailed here is one TCR beta chain. This clonotype is considered medium-sized (0.01 to 0.1%). No antigen is known for it. Base qualities were left out, and no much larger clone turns up one base away. This entry belongs to a study of quantifying T cell responses using KT2 cells (TCRdb year 2017). For the wider study: RNA was DNase-treated and reverse transcribed with TCR alpha and beta constant-region primers, mostly using SuperScript III. The efficiency of the T4 ligation step under optimum conditions was estimated to be above 9%. To avoid over-amplification, PCR2 was carried out as a SYBR Green qPCR and halted once a predetermined fluorescence threshold was reached.

The library was generated by UMI-ligation and nested PCR. A single-stranded oligonucleotide bearing the Illumina SP2 sequence and a UMI was ligated to the 3' end of the cDNA with T4 RNA ligase 1. PCR1 ran around 4 cycles (98°C 15 s, 69°C 30 s, 72°C 40 s); the beta primer was an equimolar mix of RC1.1 and RC1.2 covering TRBC1 and TRBC2. Starting at PCR2, the TCR alpha and beta chains were handled separately, and sample indices and Illumina adaptors were added. The UMI was composed of 12 random nucleotides, arranged as two hexamers separated by a spacer, and was positioned after an 8-base spacer. Sequencing was done on an Illumina MiSeq using v2 2x251 paired-end chemistry, usually with over nine samples per run. PhiX DNA was added at about 5-8% to each sequencing library so that diversity was increased. Per the source publication's procedure: bcl2fastq converted raw reads to FASTQ, and Demultiplexor demultiplexed the reads by dual indices. V and J genes were assigned by Decombinator through tag matching, with a single base-pair mismatch permitted. Using UMIs, Collapsinator corrected both sequencing errors and the frequency errors that come from PCR heterogeneity. CDR3Translator turned Decombinator identifiers into nucleotide sequence, translated that sequence into amino acids, and pulled out the CDR3 based on C- and N-terminal motifs. A cluster of KT2 sequences that shared one unique molecular identifier was counted as a single distinct KT2 TCR. Clones were called with MiXCR by TCRdb after fastp trimmed the public reads at Q25, and only in-frame beta chains were retained. Each CDR3 protein gets just one entry, which takes the most common genes and DNA from the rows behind it. None of the V and J calls come from the authors' own analysis; TCRdb made them. Within this sample are tens of thousands of distinct CDR3 sequences, with approximately 6.8% of them counted one time only. The ten biggest clones cover approximately 14% of the sample.

To test the sensitivity and accuracy of the pipeline, known numbers of KT2, a T cell clone whose TCR had already been sequenced, were spiked into unfractionated PBMC. A range of KT2-to-PBMC ratios was generated by mixing KT2 cells with a fixed number of PBMC. Spanning cysteine to phenylalanine, the CDR3 consists of 16 amino acids. Just CDR3 DNA is preserved here, 48 bases in frame from base 1. Relative to germline, V is 1 base shorter and J is 4 bases shorter, with 14 bases between their ends. Looking up the germline V gene yields CDR1 SGHTA and CDR2 FQGNSA. General conclusions and limits of the study: This TCR sequencing study did not compare the pipeline side by side with other TCR sequencing techniques. Detection of KT2 sequences showed saturation at very high KT2 spike-in numbers. KT2 sequences were still detected at the lowest spike-in tested, roughly one KT2 cell per 100,000 PBMC. Counts of KT2 alpha and beta sequences scaled linearly with input KT2 cell number over several orders of magnitude.

The sequence derives from a human donor. The material sequenced was PBMCs spiked with cells of the T cell clone KT2. This receptor chain uses TRBV7-2 and TRBJ1-5; no D gene is confidently identified. The CDR3 here reads CASSLVGASGNQPQHF. The nucleotides read TGTGCCAGCAGCTTAGTTGGAGCCTCTGGGAATCAGCCCCAGCATTTT. Where the CDR3 stops, the reference TRBV7-2 and TRBJ1-5 genes take over; the full variable domain is GAGVSQSPSNKVTEKGKDVELRCDPISGHTALYWYRQSLGQGLEFLIYFQGNSAPDKSGLPSDRFSAERTGGSVSTLTIQRTQQEDSAVYLCASSLVGASGNQPQHFGDGTRLSIL.